This T cell receptor (beta chain) was sequenced in a study of shared clonotypes between healthy human individuals. Study in general: The cohort had two women and three men, ages 18 to 49.

Trimming cost V 4 bases and J 2 bases; bases outside gene matches: 2. Per germline, CDR1 SGHTA and CDR2 FQGNSA. The CDR3 totals 15 residues. Only Caucasian adults living in Nashville, Tennessee made up the donor group. Memory CD4+ cells were the fraction left after CD45RA+ naive selection. Every subset's genomic DNA went evenly onto several immunoSEQ plates. Profiling relied on immunoSEQ multiplex PCR, and the TCRdb table lists in-frame clones only, not all of them. The sample consists of hundreds of thousands of clones, roughly 97% of them appearing once. The receptor was derived from a woman between 25 and 40 years old in good health. The gene calls are TRBV7-2 and TRBJ2-1, with 10 positions matching TRBD1. The specimen sequenced was naive CD4+ T cells sorted from blood. Subset meaning: CD45RA+ positively selected. CDR3: CASSSGTGAYNEQFF. The CDR3 DNA reads TGTGCCAGCAGCTCCGGGACAGGGGCCTACAATGAGCAGTTCTTC.